The entry that follows covers one T cell receptor (beta chain) sequence. The count of this clone is one. This receptor's antigen is unknown. The record has no base qualities; no much larger clone is one base away. This sample was taken from a study of blood T cell repertoires in COVID-19 (dated by TCRdb to the early 2020s). For the study in its entirety: Samples from collaborators originated in the United States, Italy and Spain and spanned both the acute and convalescent phases of COVID-19. The material from the prospective study consisted of cDNA or gDNA derived from T cells, B-cell-depleted T cells, or PBMCs. Subjects who had been exposed to COVID-19, were actively infected with it, or had recovered from it provided the deeply sampled blood TCRbeta repertoires that made up the dataset. The repertoires were released in a freely available public database meant as a resource for research on the immune response to SARS-CoV-2. The samples were drawn from the first 160 participants of the ongoing ImmuneRACE study and from 1,254 subjects provided by 6 global collaborators. The sample metadata nearly always contained a de-identified subject ID, COVID-19 status, age in years and sex. Where HLA class I and class II types were available, the types were taken from metadata supplied by the sample provider, not from assay-based typing. The study at large found these results: Clinical and demographic metadata were provided uncurated, with the amount varying by source and participant.

Each collaborating institution followed its own protocols to collect whole blood in K2EDTA tubes. For TCRbeta analysis, collaborators shipped samples in one of three forms: frozen whole blood, isolated PBMCs, or DNA extracted from either of those sample types. The immunoSEQ Assay, a bias-controlled multiplex PCR, was used to amplify TCRbeta CDR3 regions from genomic DNA. The authors processed their data as follows. Within the assay, amplification of reference gene primers was used to estimate how many nucleated cells each sample contained. Sequence reads were collapsed and filtered to measure the absolute abundance of every unique TCRbeta CDR3 rearrangement. For each sample, productive Simpson clonality was calculated as the square root of Simpson's diversity index over productive rearrangements. In its TCRdb copy, this immuneACCESS table keeps in-frame sequences only and misses some clones. Where compared with another copy, unresolved V genes explain less than half of these, and the others have no known cause. V, J and clone size are taken as reported in that table, and D and trimming were inferred from the DNA itself. Across this sample there are 250,000 or so clones, with approximately 84% seen only once. Around 1.9% of the sample lies in the top ten.

The sequence was obtained from a woman aged 80 or older with acute or convalescent COVID-19. Sequencing used peripheral blood.

DNA sequence: TGTGCCACCAAGGGACAGGGTGTAAATGAGCAGTTCTTC. Translated, it gives CATKGQGVNEQFF. The chain is made from TRBV15 and TRBJ2-1, with 9 bases matching TRBD1. Germline trimming: 7 bases from V, 7 bases from J; junction bases outside gene matches: 5. Looking up the germline V gene (reference sequence) yields CDR1 LNHNV and CDR2 YYDKDF. Inclusive of the bounding cysteine and phenylalanine, the CDR3 is 13 residues long. Only the CDR3 DNA is retained, 39 bases long and in frame from the first base. With the rest looked up from the reference TRBV15 and TRBJ2-1 genes rather than sequenced, the full variable domain is DAMVIQNPRYQVTQFGKPVTLSCSQTLNHNVMYWYQQKSSQAPKLLFHYYDKDFNNEADTPDNFQSRRPNTSFCFLDIRSPGLGDTAMYLCATKGQGVNEQFFGPGTRLTVL.